This T cell receptor (beta chain) was sequenced for a study of blood T cell repertoires in COVID-19. Study-level background: Researchers got acute and convalescent COVID-19 samples from the United States, Italy and Spain. In each case, the material was cDNA or gDNA derived from T cells, B-cell-depleted T cells, or PBMCs.

The CDR3 covers 15 residues. With 9 bases removed from V and 7 bases from J, the gap between germline ends came to 21 bases. Germline-derived CDR1 and CDR2 are KGHDR and SFDVKD. Authors' methods: Reference gene primers were amplified, and this amplification served to estimate nucleated cell counts. Data came from immunoSEQ multiplex PCR; TCRdb stores just in-frame clones and leaves some out. The DNA gave D and trimming, while V, J and clone size come from that table. Here the sample spans 200,000 to 250,000 clones, approximately 82% being singletons. V is TRBV24-1 and J is TRBJ2-1, with D perhaps TRBD2 (5 bases). The receptor was isolated from a woman in her thirties or forties with acute or convalescent COVID-19. Sequenced material: peripheral blood. Here the CDR3 DNA reads TGTGCCACCCCTTTTCGGCCGGGATTAGGGAATGAGCAGTTCTTC. Its protein product is CATPFRPGLGNEQFF.